The present entry profiles one T cell receptor (beta chain) with its context. The sample is drawn from a study of cytomegalovirus exposure and HLA in healthy donors. The PCR had 60 Vbeta and 13 Jbeta primers. Sequenced by immunoSEQ multiplex PCR; TCRdb stores in-frame clones only, minus some. Here the sample spans 130,000 to 150,000 clones, around 75% being singletons. The CDR3 is made up of 17 amino acids. V was pared by 1 base and J by 1 base, with 7 bases of the junction left unmatched. Germline CDR1 SGHTA, CDR2 FQGNSA. The specimen sequenced was PBMCs. The V gene is TRBV7-2, the J gene TRBJ2-7; 10 bases agree with TRBD2. The source of this sequence is a female donor in good health and CMV-seronegative. DNA of the CDR3: TGTGCCAGCAGCTTAGATCCCCTAGCGGGAGTATCCTACGAGCAGTACTTC. It is translated as CASSLDPLAGVSYEQYF.